This is a list of T cell receptor beta chains from one sample in a study of T cells in Graves' hyperthyroidism and ophthalmopathy. MiXCR was run by TCRdb on the multiplex PCR reads, yielding one entry per CDR3 protein. The table has a few hundred thousand distinct CDR3 sequences, under 25% seen once. Sample: blood. These receptors all stem from a man aged 18 to 29 with Graves' hyperthyroidism. The CDR3 runs from the conserved cysteine through the conserved F or W. D genes are given only for firm matches. Size values are once, few and many counts, or a class for expanded clones, and some rows have none.

.	TRBJ1-2	many	TRBV28	12	CASRLGYYGYTF	TGTGCCAGCAGATTAGGGTACTATGGCTACACCTTC
.	TRBJ2-2	.	TRBV15	13	CATRSQGGGELFF	TGTGCCACCAGGAGCCAGGGCGGCGGGGAGCTGTTTTTT
TRBD1	TRBJ1-1	many	TRBV5-5	14	CASWTGTVNTEAFF	TGTGCCAGCTGGACCGGGACAGTGAACACTGAAGCTTTCTTT
.	TRBJ1-2	once	TRBV6-1	13	CASGRAGNYGYTF	TGTGCCAGCGGACGGGCGGGGAACTATGGCTACACCTTC
TRBD2	TRBJ2-5	many	TRBV12-3/TRBV12-4	17	CASSSRTSGTYQETQYF	TGTGCCAGCAGTTCCCGGACTAGCGGGACCTACCAAGAGACCCAGTACTTC
.	TRBJ1-1	many	TRBV7-8	15	CASSYNPTTVTEAFF	TGTGCCAGCAGCTATAACCCTACGACAGTTACTGAAGCTTTCTTT
TRBD1	TRBJ1-3	.	TRBV6-1	14	CASKGQASGNTIYF	TGTGCCAGCAAAGGACAGGCCTCTGGAAACACCATATATTTT
.	TRBJ1-1	.	TRBV6-1	16	CASSEVVGRGNTEAFF	TGTGCCAGCAGTGAAGTGGTCGGACGAGGGAACACTGAAGCTTTCTTT
TRBD1	TRBJ2-7	many	TRBV20-1	17	CSARAPLGQDQTYEQYF	TGCAGTGCTAGAGCTCCCCTCGGACAGGACCAAACCTACGAGCAGTACTTC
TRBD2	TRBJ2-7	.	TRBV6-1	16	CASGPPTSGGWYEQYF	TGTGCCAGCGGACCTCCAACTAGCGGGGGATGGTACGAGCAGTACTTC
.	TRBJ2-7	.	TRBV27	15	CASSLKQGNPYEQYF	TGTGCCAGCAGTTTAAAGCAGGGTAATCCCTACGAGCAGTACTTC
TRBD1	TRBJ2-5	.	TRBV4-1	17	CASSPRDRDRAQETQYF	TGCGCCAGCAGCCCCAGGGACCGGGACAGGGCTCAAGAGACCCAGTACTTC
.	TRBJ1-1	few	TRBV19	15	CASSVFGGLGTEAFF	TGTGCCAGTAGTGTATTCGGGGGGCTGGGCACTGAAGCTTTCTTT
TRBD2	TRBJ2-7	.	TRBV25-1	18	CASSESPSGRESSYEQYF	TGTGCCAGCAGTGAATCCCCTAGCGGGAGAGAGAGCTCCTACGAGCAGTACTTC
.	TRBJ1-2	many	TRBV20-1	13	CSADILRGMGYTF	TGCAGTGCTGACATCCTCAGGGGTATGGGCTACACCTTC
TRBD1	TRBJ2-3	.	TRBV6-2/TRBV6-3	17	CASSSTTGTGTSDTQYF	TGTGCCAGCAGTTCCACAACCGGGACAGGGACTTCCGATACGCAGTATTTT
.	TRBJ2-5	.	TRBV30	15	CAWSVATTYQETQYF	TGTGCCTGGAGTGTCGCGACAACGTACCAAGAGACCCAGTACTTC
.	TRBJ1-5	many	TRBV27	13	CASGTGFNQPQHF	TGTGCCAGCGGGACCGGATTCAATCAGCCCCAGCATTTT
TRBD1	TRBJ1-2	few	TRBV28	15	CASRDRGTSNYGYTF	TGTGCCAGTCGGGACAGGGGGACATCTAACTATGGCTACACCTTC
TRBD1	TRBJ2-7	many	TRBV30	14	CAWSLRQGFYEQYF	TGTGCCTGGAGTCTACGACAGGGGTTCTACGAGCAGTACTTC
.	TRBJ1-2	many	TRBV24-1	16	CATSEGGFRPNYGYTF	TGTGCCACCAGTGAAGGAGGTTTTAGACCCAACTATGGCTACACCTTC
TRBD1	TRBJ1-1	.	TRBV4-1	15	CASSQGDRSNTEAFF	TGCGCCAGCAGCCAAGGGGACAGATCGAACACTGAAGCTTTCTTT
TRBD1	TRBJ2-7	.	TRBV11-2	16	CASSDYRGSTPHEQYF	TGTGCCAGCAGCGACTACAGGGGCTCTACCCCTCACGAGCAGTACTTC
.	TRBJ1-6	many	TRBV12-3/TRBV12-4	14	CASSLGSPNSPLHF	TGTGCCAGCAGTTTGGGCAGCCCCAATTCACCCCTCCACTTT
.	TRBJ1-1	few	TRBV6-1	15	CASSPRVRGVTEAFF	TGTGCCAGCAGCCCCCGGGTAAGGGGGGTCACTGAAGCTTTCTTT
.	TRBJ1-2	many	TRBV5-1	15	CASSLGLELDYGYTF	TGCGCCAGCAGCTTGGGGTTGGAGTTAGACTATGGCTACACCTTC
.	TRBJ2-2	.	TRBV20-1	13	CSARDQAIGELFF	TGCAGTGCTAGAGATCAGGCGATAGGGGAGCTGTTTTTT
.	TRBJ2-5	.	TRBV29-1	15	CSVVLSRTVQETQYF	TGCAGCGTTGTTCTGTCGCGGACAGTCCAAGAGACCCAGTACTTC
TRBD1	TRBJ2-7	many	TRBV11-1	15	CASSSDRVGSYEQYF	TGTGCCAGCAGCTCGGACAGGGTGGGCTCCTACGAGCAGTACTTC
.	TRBJ1-5	few	TRBV20-1	14	CSAPWQGQDQPQHF	TGCAGTGCCCCCTGGCAGGGCCAAGATCAGCCCCAGCATTTT
TRBD1	TRBJ2-2	.	TRBV4-1	17	CASSQRSRKGASGELFF	TGCGCCAGCAGCCAACGATCGAGAAAGGGGGCGTCTGGGGAGCTGTTTTTT
TRBD2	TRBJ2-3	many	TRBV2	18	CASSEFVGGTRATDTQYF	TGTGCCAGCAGTGAGTTTGTGGGGGGGACCCGAGCTACAGATACGCAGTATTTT
.	TRBJ1-1	many	TRBV5-6	16	CASSLSLGRLNTEAFF	TGTGCCAGCAGCTTGTCTCTTGGACGGCTGAACACTGAAGCTTTCTTT
.	TRBJ1-1	many	TRBV4-1	14	CASRRLGENTEAFF	TGCGCCAGCAGGCGCCTCGGGGAGAACACTGAAGCTTTCTTT
.	TRBJ1-1	many	TRBV6-1	14	CASGLGAMNTEAFF	TGTGCCAGCGGGTTGGGAGCCATGAACACTGAAGCTTTCTTT
.	TRBJ2-5	many	TRBV7-9	14	CASSLARGRETQYF	TGTGCCAGCAGCTTAGCCCGGGGGCGGGAGACCCAGTACTTC
.	TRBJ1-5	many	TRBV5-1	15	CASSPRGTYDQPQHF	TGCGCCAGCAGCCCCAGAGGAACCTACGATCAGCCCCAGCATTTT
TRBD2	TRBJ2-5	.	TRBV12-3/TRBV12-4	13	CASHPPGRETQYF	TGTGCCAGCCATCCCCCCGGGAGGGAGACCCAGTACTTC
.	TRBJ2-7	.	TRBV20-1	12	CSAGVDKYEQYF	TGCAGTGCGGGGGTGGATAAATACGAGCAGTACTTC
.	TRBJ2-3	many	TRBV6-1	14	CASSEGSSTDTQYF	TGTGCCAGCAGTGAAGGATCTTCCACAGATACGCAGTATTTT
TRBD1	TRBJ1-1	.	TRBV5-1	14	CASSFRGINTEAFF	TGCGCCAGCAGCTTCAGGGGGATTAACACTGAAGCTTTCTTT
.	TRBJ1-2	many	TRBV6-5	16	CASSYGGGLVDDGYTF	TGTGCCAGCAGTTACGGGGGAGGGCTTGTAGATGATGGCTACACCTTC
.	TRBJ1-5	many	TRBV3-1	14	CASSQETVNQPQHF	TGTGCCAGCAGCCAAGAAACAGTAAATCAGCCCCAGCATTTT